The rows below give T cell receptor beta chains drawn from one sample of a study of blood T cells in healthy people across ages. In TCRdb, the 5' RACE reads were re-called with MiXCR into one record per CDR3 protein. The sample comprises about 970,000 distinct CDR3 sequences, 45% to 60% of which are singletons, and around a fifth rests with the top ten. Material for sequencing was blood. Receptor source: a woman aged 55-69 years in good health. Both conserved end residues are part of each CDR3. Fields, in order: V gene, D gene, J gene, clone size, CDR3 DNA, CDR3 protein. The D gene is left open where the match is weak. Size tells how often a clone was seen (once, few, many) or the class of an expanded clone, and some rows leave it out.

V gene: TRBV6-5; D gene: TRBD2; J gene: TRBJ2-3; clone size: NA; CDR3 DNA: TGTGCCGGCAGTTACTCGCTAGCGGGGAGCACAGATACGCAGTATTTT; CDR3 protein: CAGSYSLAGSTDTQYF
V gene: TRBV3-1; D gene: NA; J gene: TRBJ2-7; clone size: NA; CDR3 DNA: TGTGCCAGCAGCCACCGAAGGGCGGCAGGGGCCGAGCAGTACTTC; CDR3 protein: CASSHRRAAGAEQYF
V gene: TRBV28; D gene: NA; J gene: TRBJ1-6; clone size: NA; CDR3 DNA: TGTGCCAGCAGTTTTCTGATCGGTTCACCCCTCCACTTT; CDR3 protein: CASSFLIGSPLHF
V gene: TRBV12-3/TRBV12-4; D gene: NA; J gene: TRBJ2-7; clone size: NA; CDR3 DNA: TGTGCCAGCAGAGGGGTCGCCATCGAGCAGTACTTC; CDR3 protein: CASRGVAIEQYF
V gene: TRBV7-2; D gene: TRBD2; J gene: TRBJ2-2; clone size: NA; CDR3 DNA: TGTGCCAGCAGCTACCTAGCGGGAGGGCCTACCGGGGAGCTGTTTTTT; CDR3 protein: CASSYLAGGPTGELFF
V gene: TRBV6-1; D gene: TRBD1; J gene: TRBJ2-7; clone size: NA; CDR3 DNA: TGTGCCAGCAGTGCCAAATGGACAGGGGGCACGGGGGAGCAGTACTTC; CDR3 protein: CASSAKWTGGTGEQYF
V gene: TRBV25-1; D gene: TRBD1; J gene: TRBJ2-7; clone size: NA; CDR3 DNA: TGTGCCAGCAGTGCGGCCGGGACAGGGGCGCCCTACGAGCAGTACTTC; CDR3 protein: CASSAAGTGAPYEQYF
V gene: TRBV6-5; D gene: NA; J gene: TRBJ2-5; clone size: few; CDR3 DNA: TGTGCCAGCAGGACAGCCGAAGAGACCCAGTACTTC; CDR3 protein: CASRTAEETQYF
V gene: TRBV19; D gene: TRBD2; J gene: TRBJ2-1; clone size: few; CDR3 DNA: TGTGCCAGTAGTAAAGCCGGACTAGCGGGAGGTTTGGAGCAGTTCTTC; CDR3 protein: CASSKAGLAGGLEQFF
V gene: TRBV2; D gene: NA; J gene: TRBJ2-4; clone size: few; CDR3 DNA: TGTGCCAGCAAATCGGACGAAAACATTCAGTACTTC; CDR3 protein: CASKSDENIQYF
V gene: TRBV5-6; D gene: NA; J gene: TRBJ2-1; clone size: few; CDR3 DNA: TGTGCCAGCACCATTCTTGGCGGGTCGCCTTGGGATGAGCAGTTCTTC; CDR3 protein: CASTILGGSPWDEQFF
V gene: TRBV24-1; D gene: TRBD2; J gene: TRBJ2-5; clone size: NA; CDR3 DNA: TGTGCCACCAGTGATTTGTCTAGCGGAGAACAAGAGACCCAGTACTTC; CDR3 protein: CATSDLSSGEQETQYF
V gene: TRBV29-1; D gene: TRBD2; J gene: TRBJ2-7; clone size: NA; CDR3 DNA: TGCAGCGTTGAAGGTAAACTAGCGGGGCACTACGAGCAGTACTTC; CDR3 protein: CSVEGKLAGHYEQYF
V gene: TRBV9; D gene: NA; J gene: TRBJ1-2; clone size: NA; CDR3 DNA: TGTGCCAGCAGCGCCACAGGGAAACGGTATGGCTACACCTTC; CDR3 protein: CASSATGKRYGYTF
V gene: TRBV7-2; D gene: NA; J gene: TRBJ2-1; clone size: few; CDR3 DNA: TGTGCCAGCAGCTTAAGAGTCAATGAGCAGTTCTTC; CDR3 protein: CASSLRVNEQFF
V gene: TRBV6-1; D gene: TRBD1; J gene: TRBJ2-2; clone size: NA; CDR3 DNA: TGTGCCAGCAGGCCAGGGACAGGGAATACCGGGGAGCTGTTTTTT; CDR3 protein: CASRPGTGNTGELFF
V gene: TRBV27; D gene: TRBD1; J gene: TRBJ2-1; clone size: NA; CDR3 DNA: TGTGCCACCATGAGGGGGCAGCCCGTCTCCTACAATGAGCAGTTCTTC; CDR3 protein: CATMRGQPVSYNEQFF
V gene: TRBV3-1; D gene: NA; J gene: TRBJ2-7; clone size: NA; CDR3 DNA: TGTGCCAGCAGCCAAGAATCTGCTCGGCAGGTACTCTTCGAGCAGTACTTC; CDR3 protein: CASSQESARQVLFEQYF